This record concerns one T cell receptor delta chain sequence. This clone was seen a few times. Its antigen remains unidentified. Base qualities are missing; no much larger clone stands one base away. Per the germline V gene, TSWWSYY is the CDR1 and QGS is the CDR2. The CDR3 runs 16 amino acids, cysteine and phenylalanine included. Only the CDR3 DNA stays, 48 bases, in frame from base 1. For this chain, trimming is 3 bases at the V end and 4 bases at the J end, and the number of junction bases without a gene match is 9. TCRdb lists the instrument as Illumina MiSeq. Clones were re-identified by TCRdb from the public reads with CATT, and rows with the same DNA were merged. The sample table holds 3,900 or so delta-chain clones, of which about two fifths were seen once. Of the sample, approximately 14% falls within the top ten clones. The record originates from a study of gamma-delta chains in newborns, infants, children (dated by TCRdb to the late 2010s). Regarding the research as a whole: According to the title of the study, polyclonal expansion of innate gammadelta T cells immediately after birth is driven by microbial exposure. The study investigated how microbial exposure shaped innate gammadelta T cell populations in human newborns immediately after birth.

The sequence was obtained from a child who received the measles vaccine. This chain is built from TRDV1 and TRDJ1; 9 bases in between match TRDD3. Sequenced material: blood. The encoded CDR3 is CALGDSPWGILDKLIF. The DNA reads as follows: TGTGCTCTTGGGGACTCTCCCTGGGGGATTCTCGATAAACTCATCTTT.